Listed below are T cell receptor beta chains from one sample, sequenced in a study of T cell changes during pregnancy in multiple sclerosis. Clones were sequenced by immunoSEQ multiplex PCR, and TCRdb holds only the in-frame ones, with some missing. This table holds more than 25,000 clones, around nine tenths found once. This material consisted of CD8+ T cells from peripheral blood mononuclear cells, taken before pregnancy. The receptors originated from a female donor with multiple sclerosis, enrolled in a pregnancy study. Both conserved end residues are part of each CDR3. D genes are given only for firm matches. Some rows have no size entry. The others give once, few or many, or a class for an expanded clone.

v_call,clone_size,j_call,cdr3_length,d_call,cdr3_nt,cdr3_aa
TRBV5-1,NA,TRBJ2-3,14,TRBD2,TGCGCCAGCAGAGGGGCGGGGGGGGCAGATACGCAGTATTTT,CASRGAGGADTQYF
TRBV9,NA,TRBJ2-7,14,TRBD2,TGTGCCAGCAGCTCAGCGGGGCGTGCAGGGGAGCAGTACTTC,CASSSAGRAGEQYF
TRBV15,NA,TRBJ1-3,15,TRBD1,TGTGCCACCAGCAGAGGCAGGGGGCCTGGAAACACCATATATTTT,CATSRGRGPGNTIYF
TRBV19,NA,TRBJ2-1,16,NA,TGTGCCAGTAGTATAAGGTCAGGACTAAAAAACAATGAGCAGTTCTTC,CASSIRSGLKNNEQFF
TRBV4-3,NA,TRBJ2-2,18,TRBD1,TGCGCCAGCAGCCAGCACAACCTGGACAGGGGAGGCACCGGGGAGCTGTTTTTT,CASSQHNLDRGGTGELFF
TRBV5-4,NA,TRBJ2-7,13,TRBD2,TGTGCCAGCAGCAGCGGGGACTCCTACGAGCAGTACTTC,CASSSGDSYEQYF
TRBV25-1,NA,TRBJ1-1,16,NA,TGTGCCAGCAGTGAAGTAAGATTCACACGGAACACTGAAGCTTTCTTT,CASSEVRFTRNTEAFF
TRBV27,NA,TRBJ2-6,16,NA,TGTGCCAGCAGTTTATCATGGGGGGCTGGGGCCAACGTCCTGACTTTC,CASSLSWGAGANVLTF
TRBV5-1,NA,TRBJ2-7,16,NA,TGCGCCAGCAGCTCGGGTGGTCGCTTTGCCTCCTACGAGCAGTACTTC,CASSSGGRFASYEQYF
TRBV9,NA,TRBJ2-3,12,NA,TGTGCCAGCAGCGCCGGGACTCCTAGGCAGTATTTT,CASSAGTPRQYF
TRBV9,NA,TRBJ2-4,16,NA,TGTGCCAGCAACCCCGTCAGACTGGTAGCCAAAAACATTCAGTACTTC,CASNPVRLVAKNIQYF
TRBV27,NA,TRBJ2-5,15,TRBD2,TGTGCCAGCAGTTTGATCCCGACTAGCTCGAAGACCCAGTACTTC,CASSLIPTSSKTQYF
TRBV30,NA,TRBJ2-2,12,NA,TGTGCCTGGAGCGGCGGGTCGGGAGAGCTGTTTTTT,CAWSGGSGELFF
TRBV6-6,NA,TRBJ2-5,15,NA,TGTGCCAGCAGTTATAGTAGGGGCCCCCAAGAGACCCAGTACTTC,CASSYSRGPQETQYF
TRBV28,NA,TRBJ1-2,14,TRBD1,TGTGCCAGCAGTCTAAGAGGGGGCGGCTATGGCTACACCTTC,CASSLRGGGYGYTF
TRBV5-4,NA,TRBJ1-6,15,TRBD1,TGTGCCAGCAGTACAACAGGGGCTCGAGGATCACCCCTCCACTTT,CASSTTGARGSPLHF
TRBV27,NA,TRBJ2-7,13,NA,TGTGCCAGCAGTTGGGCAGCCGCCTACGAGCAGTACTTC,CASSWAAAYEQYF
TRBV9,NA,TRBJ2-3,18,TRBD2,TGTGCCAGCAGCGTAGGACTAGCGGGGGGGCGGAGTTCGGATACGCAGTATTTT,CASSVGLAGGRSSDTQYF
TRBV6-1,NA,TRBJ2-5,14,NA,TGTGCCAGCAGTGAATATAAGGGCGGGAAGACCCAGTACTTC,CASSEYKGGKTQYF
TRBV27,NA,TRBJ1-2,19,NA,TGTGCCAGCAGTTTATCGTCGTCAGGGCCCACCGGTCCACTCTATGGCTACACCTTC,CASSLSSSGPTGPLYGYTF
TRBV7-3,NA,TRBJ1-1,14,NA,TGTGCCAGCAGCTTACAGGGTGAGGACACTGAAGCTTTCTTT,CASSLQGEDTEAFF
TRBV5-6,NA,TRBJ1-1,14,NA,TGTGCCAGCAGCCGCTTACAGGGAAGGACTGAAGCTTTCTTT,CASSRLQGRTEAFF
TRBV13,NA,TRBJ1-1,16,TRBD1,TGTGCCAGCAGCTCTCGGGACAGCCAAATGAACACTGAAGCTTTCTTT,CASSSRDSQMNTEAFF
TRBV7-9,NA,TRBJ1-6,16,NA,TGTGCCAGCAGCTTAGTAGCCAGCCGGTATAATTCACCCCTCCACTTT,CASSLVASRYNSPLHF
TRBV7-8,NA,TRBJ1-2,14,NA,TGTGCCAGCAGCTTAAACAGAGCGGGGTCCGGCTACACCTTC,CASSLNRAGSGYTF
TRBV21-1,NA,TRBJ2-7,17,NA,TGTGCCAGCAGCAAATTAAAGGCAGGGGTGAAACTATGCGAGCAGTACTTC,CASSKLKAGVKLCEQYF
TRBV5-1,NA,TRBJ2-2,15,NA,TGCGCCAGCAGCTTTTTCCAATTCCACACCGGGGAGCTGTTTTTT,CASSFFQFHTGELFF
TRBV7-9,few,TRBJ2-1,16,TRBD1,TGTGCCAGCAGCTTTCTCCAGGGGGTTTCCTACAATGAGCAGTTCTTC,CASSFLQGVSYNEQFF
TRBV6-5,NA,TRBJ2-3,14,TRBD2,TGTGCCAGCAGTTGGGGGGGTTACACAGATACGCAGTATTTT,CASSWGGYTDTQYF
TRBV18,NA,TRBJ1-1,14,TRBD1,TGTGCCAGCTCACCGACAGGGCTGAACACTGAAGCTTTCTTT,CASSPTGLNTEAFF
TRBV15,NA,TRBJ2-3,14,TRBD2,TGTGCCACCATTACAAGCGGGGAGGTAAATACGCAGTATTTT,CATITSGEVNTQYF
TRBV5-1,NA,TRBJ1-3,17,NA,TGCGCCAGCAGCTTGAGGTCAGGGCTATACTCTGGAAACACCATATATTTT,CASSLRSGLYSGNTIYF
TRBV5-1,NA,TRBJ1-1,17,TRBD1,TGCGCCAGCAGCTTGGCTACAGGGGGTGAGAAGGACACTGAAGCTTTCTTT,CASSLATGGEKDTEAFF
TRBV27,NA,TRBJ1-6,16,NA,TGTGCCAGCAGATCCCTTGCCAGGGGTCTCAACTCACCCCTCCACTTT,CASRSLARGLNSPLHF
TRBV7-9,NA,TRBJ2-7,14,NA,TGTGCCAGCAGCTATCCTATGGGGGCAAGAGAGCAGTACTTC,CASSYPMGAREQYF
TRBV5-1,NA,TRBJ2-7,14,NA,TGCGCCAGCAGCTTGGACTTATCCCCTTACGAGCAGTACTTC,CASSLDLSPYEQYF
TRBV7-9,NA,TRBJ2-7,15,TRBD1,TGTGCCAGCAGCAACGAACCGACAGGGGGACACGAGCAGTACTTC,CASSNEPTGGHEQYF
TRBV6-5,NA,TRBJ1-1,14,NA,TGTGCCAGCAGTTACATTTCCCGGAGCACTGAAGCTTTCTTT,CASSYISRSTEAFF
TRBV5-4,NA,TRBJ1-3,15,NA,TGTGCCAGCAGCTTGGGGCAGGCGACTGGAAACACCATATATTTT,CASSLGQATGNTIYF
TRBV10-3,NA,TRBJ1-1,13,NA,TGTGCCATCAGTGTGAAGAGGAACACTGAAGCTTTCTTT,CAISVKRNTEAFF
TRBV4-1,NA,TRBJ2-7,16,TRBD2,TGCGCCAGCAGCCAAGGGGCGGGGGGGCCGGCCTACGAGCAGTACTTC,CASSQGAGGPAYEQYF